Listed below are T cell receptor beta chains from one sample, sequenced in a study of shared clonotypes between healthy human individuals. Assay: immunoSEQ multiplex PCR; the TCRdb copy retains only in-frame clones and omits some. Here the sample spans around 340,000 clones, roughly 80% being singletons. What was sequenced was memory CD4+ T cells sorted from blood. The receptor set was obtained from a man aged 25 to 40 in good health. The CDR3 runs from the conserved cysteine through the conserved F or W. The D gene is left open where the match is weak. Only some rows state a clone size, as once, few, many or a class for expanded clones.

TRBD2	TRBV7-2	.	TRBJ2-7	CASSLAGVRNEQYF	TGTGCCAGCAGCCTAGCGGGAGTACGGAACGAGCAGTACTTC
.	TRBV7-9	.	TRBJ2-6	CASSLVVGANVLTF	TGTGCCAGCAGCTTAGTTGTTGGGGCCAACGTCCTGACTTTC
.	TRBV29-1	.	TRBJ2-7	CSVATGQSPYEQYF	TGCAGCGTTGCTACAGGGCAGAGTCCCTACGAGCAGTACTTC
.	TRBV30	.	TRBJ2-7	CAWGSYEQYF	TGTGCCTGGGGGTCCTACGAGCAGTACTTC
.	TRBV7-9	.	TRBJ2-1	CASSFRVYNEQFF	TGTGCCAGCAGCTTCAGGGTTTACAATGAGCAGTTCTTC
TRBD2	TRBV9	.	TRBJ2-3	CPCSGTPWDTQYF	TGTCCCTGTAGCGGGACCCCGTGGGATACGCAGTATTTT
.	TRBV6-5	once	TRBJ1-3	CASSRGSGNTIYF	TGTGCCAGCAGTCGCGGCTCTGGAAACACCATATATTTT
TRBD1	TRBV6-6	.	TRBJ2-2	CASSPGTGYTGELFF	TGTGCCAGCAGCCCCGGGACAGGGTACACCGGGGAGCTGTTTTTT
TRBD2	TRBV7-6	.	TRBJ2-7	CASSLGASGRGPYEQYF	TGTGCCAGCAGCTTAGGGGCTAGCGGGAGGGGGCCCTACGAGCAGTACTTC
TRBD1	TRBV6-6	.	TRBJ2-7	CASRPGQGDDEQYF	TGTGCCAGCAGACCCGGACAGGGTGACGACGAGCAGTACTTC
.	TRBV2	.	TRBJ2-5	CASSENLLETQYF	TGTGCCAGCAGTGAGAACCTATTAGAGACCCAGTACTTC
.	TRBV4-3	.	TRBJ2-3	CASSQDPFGDTQYF	TGCGCCAGCAGCCAAGATCCCTTCGGGGATACGCAGTATTTT
.	TRBV6-6	.	TRBJ1-1	CASSYSMGNTEAFF	TGTGCCAGCAGTTATTCGATGGGGAACACTGAAGCTTTCTTT
TRBD2	TRBV27	.	TRBJ2-7	CASSSPAGGQFEQYF	TGTGCCAGCAGTTCGCCAGCGGGAGGGCAGTTTGAGCAGTACTTC
.	TRBV15	.	TRBJ2-7	CATSRDRSSGEQYF	TGTGCCACCAGCAGAGATCGCTCGAGTGGCGAGCAGTACTTC
.	TRBV19	few	TRBJ2-1	CASSIDRSSYNEQFF	TGTGCCAGTAGTATAGACAGGAGCTCCTACAATGAGCAGTTCTTC
.	TRBV21-1	.	TRBJ2-6	CASSKGDGANVLTF	TGTGCCAGCAGCAAAGGGGACGGGGCCAACGTCCTGACTTTC
.	TRBV7-9	.	TRBJ2-6	CASSLVAGSGANVLTF	TGTGCCAGCAGCTTAGTCGCAGGCTCTGGGGCCAACGTCCTGACTTTC
TRBD1	TRBV28	.	TRBJ2-6	CASRGTGGFGANVLTF	TGTGCCAGCAGAGGGACAGGGGGTTTTGGGGCCAACGTCCTGACTTTC
.	TRBV5-4	many	TRBJ2-3	CASSLDRGFTDTQYF	TGTGCCAGCAGCTTGGATCGGGGGTTCACAGATACGCAGTATTTT
TRBD1	TRBV5-1	.	TRBJ2-5	CASSWADRVQETQYF	TGCGCCAGCAGCTGGGCGGACAGGGTCCAAGAGACCCAGTACTTC
TRBD1	TRBV9	.	TRBJ1-1	CASSERGLTEAFF	TGTGCCAGCAGCGAGAGGGGGCTCACTGAAGCTTTCTTT
.	TRBV7-2	few	TRBJ2-5	CASSATVEETQYF	TGTGCCAGCAGCGCAACAGTAGAAGAGACCCAGTACTTC
TRBD1	TRBV10-1	.	TRBJ2-2	CASSPGTGTGELFF	TGCGCCAGCAGCCCCGGGACAGGGACCGGGGAGCTGTTTTTT
TRBD1	TRBV10-3	once	TRBJ1-5	CAISPGQNSNQPQHF	TGTGCCATCAGTCCGGGACAGAATAGCAATCAGCCCCAGCATTTT
.	TRBV6-1	.	TRBJ2-1	CASSAGGSYNEQFF	TGTGCCAGCAGTGCCGGAGGCTCCTACAATGAGCAGTTCTTC
.	TRBV21-1	.	TRBJ2-7	CASTNPSAGGIYEQYF	TGTGCCAGCACAAACCCGTCCGCGGGAGGGATCTACGAGCAGTACTTC
.	TRBV19	.	TRBJ1-5	CASSIEGGQPQHF	TGTGCCAGTAGTATAGAGGGGGGTCAGCCCCAGCATTTT
.	TRBV7-9	.	TRBJ1-1	CASSLGSGSANTEAFF	TGTGCCAGCAGCTTAGGGTCCGGCTCGGCGAACACTGAAGCTTTCTTT
TRBD1	TRBV7-2	once	TRBJ2-1	CASITGTASYNEQFF	TGTGCCAGCATCACTGGGACAGCGTCCTACAATGAGCAGTTCTTC
.	TRBV25-1	.	TRBJ2-2	CASSLLDLTGELFF	TGTGCCAGCAGCCTGTTGGACCTAACCGGGGAGCTGTTTTTT
.	TRBV11-3	.	TRBJ2-5	CASSLGTSRRETQYF	TGTGCCAGCAGCTTAGGTACTAGTAGGCGGGAGACCCAGTACTTC
TRBD1	TRBV29-1	.	TRBJ2-2	CSVGHRGHNTGELFF	TGCAGCGTTGGACACAGGGGCCATAACACCGGGGAGCTGTTTTTT
TRBD1	TRBV7-9	.	TRBJ1-2	CASSGKTGGPPGGYTF	TGTGCCAGCAGCGGAAAGACAGGGGGTCCCCCGGGGGGCTACACCTTC
.	TRBV29-1	.	TRBJ2-1	CSVTATAREQFF	TGCAGCGTGACCGCAACGGCTCGGGAGCAGTTCTTC
.	TRBV28	few	TRBJ2-7	CASSAYDEQYF	TGTGCCAGCAGTGCCTACGACGAGCAGTACTTC
.	TRBV2	.	TRBJ1-1	CASSEETEAFF	TGTGCCAGCAGTGAAGAAACTGAAGCTTTCTTT
TRBD2	TRBV15	once	TRBJ2-1	CATSSLASGVIYNEQFF	TGTGCCACCAGCAGCTTGGCTAGCGGGGTGATTTACAATGAGCAGTTCTTC
.	TRBV18	.	TRBJ2-5	CASSPDVGSVETQYF	TGTGCCAGCTCACCTGACGTGGGCAGCGTAGAGACCCAGTACTTC
.	TRBV9	.	TRBJ2-1	CASSVGGGDVSVAQFF	TGTGCCAGCAGCGTAGGGGGCGGGGACGTTAGTGTTGCGCAGTTCTTC
TRBD1	TRBV18	.	TRBJ2-5	CASSPVGTVQETQYF	TGTGCCAGCTCACCAGTCGGGACAGTCCAAGAGACCCAGTACTTC
TRBD1	TRBV6-6	.	TRBJ1-4	CASRSDRAREKLFF	TGTGCCAGCAGGTCCGACAGGGCAAGGGAAAAACTGTTTTTT
TRBD1	TRBV5-1	.	TRBJ2-2	CASSGWGQANTGELFF	TGCGCCAGCAGCGGCTGGGGACAGGCGAACACCGGGGAGCTGTTTTTT
TRBD1	TRBV18	.	TRBJ2-7	CASSPGTGPYEQYF	TGTGCCAGCTCACCGGGGACAGGTCCCTACGAGCAGTACTTC
.	TRBV2	few	TRBJ1-2	CASSEGLVRDYGYTF	TGTGCCAGCAGTGAAGGACTGGTTAGGGACTATGGCTACACCTTC
.	TRBV28	.	TRBJ1-4	CASSRPGHIATNEKLFF	TGTGCCAGCAGTCGCCCGGGACACATAGCAACTAATGAAAAACTGTTTTTT
TRBD1	TRBV5-8	.	TRBJ2-5	CASSLDRVWDEPALQYF	TGTGCCAGCAGCTTAGACAGGGTTTGGGACGAACCTGCCTTGCAGTACTTC
TRBD1	TRBV7-8	.	TRBJ2-7	CASSLGGQGIGQYF	TGTGCCAGCAGCTTAGGGGGACAGGGGATCGGGCAGTACTTC
.	TRBV11-2	.	TRBJ2-1	CASSLAGAHNEQFF	TGTGCCAGCAGCTTAGCTGGGGCTCACAATGAGCAGTTCTTC
TRBD1	TRBV27	few	TRBJ2-5	CASSFVQGETQYF	TGTGCCAGCAGTTTCGTACAGGGGGAGACCCAGTACTTC